A selection of T cell receptor beta chains follows, all from one sample in a study of monozygotic twins with inflammatory bowel disease. TCRdb processed the 5' RACE reads again and assigns one entry to each CDR3 protein, with no DNA. This repertoire includes nearly 45,000 distinct CDR3 sequences. Material: blood. Source of these receptors: a human donor with ulcerative colitis or Crohn's disease, or a healthy co-twin of an affected twin (not recorded which). Both conserved end residues are part of each CDR3. Fields, in order: CDR3 protein, V gene, J gene.

CASSPFLSGGSTDTQYF	TRBV27	TRBJ2-3
CASSLRGEAFEAFF	TRBV12-3/TRBV12-4	TRBJ1-1
CACRRYTEAFF	TRBV28	TRBJ1-1
CASSQDGTGKETQYF	TRBV4-2	TRBJ2-5
CSVEGSGDGANVLTF	TRBV29-1	TRBJ2-6
CASSYSGQGRNNEQFF	TRBV6-5	TRBJ2-1
CSVEEVTGGDGELFF	TRBV29-1	TRBJ2-2
CASSWRQGAIEAFF	TRBV7-8	TRBJ1-1
CASSQGWTGLDQPQHF	TRBV4-1	TRBJ1-5
CASSPWLAGTDTQYF	TRBV11-2	TRBJ2-3
CSARNLQGGTEAFF	TRBV20-1	TRBJ1-1
CASSAGTRANYGYTF	TRBV7-8	TRBJ1-2
CATSPPDREETQYF	TRBV15	TRBJ2-5
CASSKLAGGHTGELFF	TRBV9	TRBJ2-2
CAISDYAGTGELFF	TRBV10-3	TRBJ2-2
CASSPGQGRVNTEAFF	TRBV18	TRBJ1-1
CASRPDVVSNQPQHF	TRBV27	TRBJ1-5
CASSTTSGSYEQYF	TRBV10-2	TRBJ2-7
CSASAISFSPDTQYF	TRBV20-1	TRBJ2-3
CASRRTFTDTQYF	TRBV5-1	TRBJ2-3
CASSSTGVRGEQYF	TRBV5-6	TRBJ2-7
CASSVIGRDYGYTF	TRBV5-4	TRBJ1-2
CASSPGQPTWTGELFF	TRBV18	TRBJ2-2
CSVESLAAGEQYF	TRBV29-1	TRBJ2-7
CASSLRTRGETQYF	TRBV3-1	TRBJ2-5
CASIPGQENIQYF	TRBV16	TRBJ2-4
CASSLLGEVGDTQYF	TRBV7-3	TRBJ2-3
CASSRDRGNSPLHF	TRBV18	TRBJ1-6
CASSLARQGGTQYF	TRBV7-7	TRBJ2-5
CASSLNPNPNEKLFF	TRBV12-3/TRBV12-4	TRBJ1-4
CASSPLGGGDTEAFF	TRBV7-9	TRBJ1-1
CASSYGQGFYGYTF	TRBV28	TRBJ1-2
CASSKSGQETQYF	TRBV25-1	TRBJ2-5
CASSYDGRANEKLFF	TRBV6-2/TRBV6-3	TRBJ1-4
CSANPSGQSYNEQFF	TRBV20-1	TRBJ2-1
CSVGRGSDTQYF	TRBV29-1	TRBJ2-3
CASSYGQSQETQYF	TRBV5-1	TRBJ2-5
CASTRMVRLVDEQFF	TRBV28	TRBJ2-1
CASSSGLGTKAFF	TRBV12-3/TRBV12-4	TRBJ1-1
CAWSVTDTGELFF	TRBV30	TRBJ2-2
CASSFLTSGGNEQFF	TRBV7-9	TRBJ2-1
CASSLEPSWIGELFF	TRBV11-2	TRBJ2-2
CASSQETSGRLAGETQYF	TRBV4-1	TRBJ2-5
CAISVTGTESRNSPLHF	TRBV10-3	TRBJ1-6
CSARDPLVDQIADTQYF	TRBV20-1	TRBJ2-3
CASSIILLNTEAFF	TRBV19	TRBJ1-1
CASRYTSSAGELFF	TRBV7-2	TRBJ2-2
CASSLGGYQETQYF	TRBV5-1	TRBJ2-5
CASRRTENYGYTF	TRBV28	TRBJ1-2
CAISSQGLNTEAFF	TRBV10-3	TRBJ1-1
CASSLGGTDTQYF	TRBV5-4	TRBJ2-3